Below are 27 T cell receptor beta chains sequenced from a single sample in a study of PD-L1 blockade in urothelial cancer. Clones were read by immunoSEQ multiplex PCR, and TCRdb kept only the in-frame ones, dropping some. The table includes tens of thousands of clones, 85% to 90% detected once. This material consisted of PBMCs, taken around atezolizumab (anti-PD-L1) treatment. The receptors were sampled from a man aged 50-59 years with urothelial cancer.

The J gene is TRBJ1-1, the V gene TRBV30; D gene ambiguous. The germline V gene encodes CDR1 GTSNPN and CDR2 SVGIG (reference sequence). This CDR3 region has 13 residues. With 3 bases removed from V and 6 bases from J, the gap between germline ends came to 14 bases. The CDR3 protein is CAWRNREIAEAFF. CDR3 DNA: TGTGCCTGGAGGAACCGGGAGATCGCTGAAGCTTTCTTT.

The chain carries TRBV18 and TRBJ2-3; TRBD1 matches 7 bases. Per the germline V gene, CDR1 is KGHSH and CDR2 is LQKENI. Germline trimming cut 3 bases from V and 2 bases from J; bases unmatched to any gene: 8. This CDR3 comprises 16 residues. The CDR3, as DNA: TGTGCCAGCTCACCGCTTCCGACAGGGAACACAGATACGCAGTATTTT. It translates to CASSPLPTGNTDTQYF.

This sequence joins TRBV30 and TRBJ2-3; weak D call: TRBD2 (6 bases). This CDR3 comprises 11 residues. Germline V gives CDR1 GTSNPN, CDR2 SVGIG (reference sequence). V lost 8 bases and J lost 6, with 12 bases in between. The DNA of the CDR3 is TGTGCCCGGGCGCGGGGCGATACGCAGTATTTT. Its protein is CARARGDTQYF.

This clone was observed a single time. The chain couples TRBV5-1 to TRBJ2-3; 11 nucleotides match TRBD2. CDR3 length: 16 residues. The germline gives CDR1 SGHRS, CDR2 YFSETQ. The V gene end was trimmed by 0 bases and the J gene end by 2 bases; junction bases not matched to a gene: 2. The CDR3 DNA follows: TGCGCCAGCAGCTTGGGACTAGCGGGATTCACAGATACGCAGTATTTT. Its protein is CASSLGLAGFTDTQYF.

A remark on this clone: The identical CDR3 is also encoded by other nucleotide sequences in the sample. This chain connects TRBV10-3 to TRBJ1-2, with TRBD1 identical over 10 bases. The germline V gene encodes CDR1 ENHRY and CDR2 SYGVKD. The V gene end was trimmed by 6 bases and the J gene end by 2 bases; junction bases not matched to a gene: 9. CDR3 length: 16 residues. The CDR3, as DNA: TGTGCCATCAGGACCTTTAAGACAGGGGGCAACTATGGCTACACCTTC. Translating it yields CAIRTFKTGGNYGYTF.

Here the CDR3 reads CASSPSPGTAYEQYF. DNA for the CDR3: TGTGCCAGCAGCCCATCCCCCGGGACAGCCTACGAGCAGTACTTC. The chain recombines TRBV7-9 with TRBJ2-7, with 7 bases aligning to TRBD1. The CDR3 totals 15 residues. J was trimmed by 2 bases and V by 5 bases; bases with no gene match: 9. Germline CDR1 and CDR2: SEHNR and FQNEAQ (reference sequence).

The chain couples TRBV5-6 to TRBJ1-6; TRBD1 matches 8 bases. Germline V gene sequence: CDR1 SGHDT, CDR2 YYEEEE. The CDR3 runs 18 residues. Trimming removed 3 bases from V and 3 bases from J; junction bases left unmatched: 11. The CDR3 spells CASSSAGTGGFYNSPLHF. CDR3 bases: TGTGCCAGCAGCTCAGCCGGGACAGGAGGCTTCTATAATTCACCCCTCCACTTT.

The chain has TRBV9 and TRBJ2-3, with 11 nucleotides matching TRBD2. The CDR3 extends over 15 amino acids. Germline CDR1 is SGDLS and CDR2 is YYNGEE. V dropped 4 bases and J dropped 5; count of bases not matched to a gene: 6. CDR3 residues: CASSLLAGVEDTQYF. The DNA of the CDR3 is TGTGCCAGCAGCCTACTAGCGGGAGTGGAAGATACGCAGTATTTT.

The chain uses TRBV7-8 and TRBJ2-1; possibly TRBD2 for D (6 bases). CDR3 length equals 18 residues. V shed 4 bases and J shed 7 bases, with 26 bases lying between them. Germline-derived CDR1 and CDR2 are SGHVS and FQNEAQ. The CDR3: CASSSGTEPSEGRNEQFF. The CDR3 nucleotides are TGTGCCAGCAGCTCCGGGACTGAACCCTCTGAGGGGAGAAATGAGCAGTTCTTC.

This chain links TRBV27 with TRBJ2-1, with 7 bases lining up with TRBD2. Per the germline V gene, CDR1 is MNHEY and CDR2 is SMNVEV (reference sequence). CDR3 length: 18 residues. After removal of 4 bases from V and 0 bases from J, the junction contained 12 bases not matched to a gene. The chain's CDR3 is CASSSFKLAPSSYNEQFF. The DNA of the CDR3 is TGTGCCAGCAGTTCCTTCAAACTAGCGCCAAGCTCCTACAATGAGCAGTTCTTC.

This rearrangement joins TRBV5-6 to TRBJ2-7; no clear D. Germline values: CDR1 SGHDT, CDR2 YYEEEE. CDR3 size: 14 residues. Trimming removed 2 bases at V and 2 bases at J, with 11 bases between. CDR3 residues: CASSFLTRTYEQYF. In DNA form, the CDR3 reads TGTGCCAGCAGCTTTTTAACACGAACCTACGAGCAGTACTTC.

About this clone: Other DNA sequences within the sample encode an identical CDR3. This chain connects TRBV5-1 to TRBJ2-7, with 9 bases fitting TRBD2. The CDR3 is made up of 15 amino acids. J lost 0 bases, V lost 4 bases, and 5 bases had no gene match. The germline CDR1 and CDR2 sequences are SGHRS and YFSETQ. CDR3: CASSQISGSSYEQYF. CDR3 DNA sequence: TGCGCCAGCAGCCAAATTAGCGGGAGCTCCTACGAGCAGTACTTC.

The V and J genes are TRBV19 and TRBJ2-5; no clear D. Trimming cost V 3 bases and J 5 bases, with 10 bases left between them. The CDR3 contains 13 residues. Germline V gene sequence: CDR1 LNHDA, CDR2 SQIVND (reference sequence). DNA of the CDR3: TGTGCCAGTAGTATTGGCATTTATGAGACCCAGTACTTC. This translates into CASSIGIYETQYF.

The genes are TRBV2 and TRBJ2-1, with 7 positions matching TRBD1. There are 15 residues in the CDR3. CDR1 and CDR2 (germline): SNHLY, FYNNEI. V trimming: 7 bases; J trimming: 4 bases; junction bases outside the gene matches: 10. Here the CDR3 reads CASTTGTESYNEQFF. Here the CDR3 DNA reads TGTGCCAGCACCACCGGGACAGAGAGTTACAATGAGCAGTTCTTC.

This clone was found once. The CDR3 region is CASSSDRVRQTQYF. CDR3 sequence (DNA): TGTGCCAGCAGTTCCGACAGAGTGAGGCAGACCCAGTACTTC. J is TRBJ2-5 and V is TRBV6-5; tentatively, D is TRBD1 (5 bases). The germline V gene encodes CDR1 MNHEY and CDR2 SVGAGI. The CDR3 is 14 amino acids. With 4 bases removed from V and 6 bases from J, the gap between germline ends came to 15 bases.

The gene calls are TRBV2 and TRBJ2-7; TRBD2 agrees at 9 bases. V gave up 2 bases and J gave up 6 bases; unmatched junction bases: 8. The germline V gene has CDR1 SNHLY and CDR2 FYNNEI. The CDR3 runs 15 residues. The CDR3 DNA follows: TGTGCCAGCAGTGAACGAGGCGGGGGGGCCCGCGAGCAGTACTTC. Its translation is CASSERGGGAREQYF.

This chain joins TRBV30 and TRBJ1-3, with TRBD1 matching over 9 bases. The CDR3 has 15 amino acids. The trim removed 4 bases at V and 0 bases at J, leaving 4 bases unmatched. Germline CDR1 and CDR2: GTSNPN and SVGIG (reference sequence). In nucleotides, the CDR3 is TGTGCCTGGACAACAGGGGGCAGCTCTGGAAACACCATATATTTT. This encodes CAWTTGGSSGNTIYF.

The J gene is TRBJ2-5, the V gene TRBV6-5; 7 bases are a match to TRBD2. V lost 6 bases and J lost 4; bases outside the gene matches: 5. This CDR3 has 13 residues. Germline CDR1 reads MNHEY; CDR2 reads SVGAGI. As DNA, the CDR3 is TGTGCCAGCAGCCCGAGCGGGGTAGAGACCCAGTACTTC. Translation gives CASSPSGVETQYF.

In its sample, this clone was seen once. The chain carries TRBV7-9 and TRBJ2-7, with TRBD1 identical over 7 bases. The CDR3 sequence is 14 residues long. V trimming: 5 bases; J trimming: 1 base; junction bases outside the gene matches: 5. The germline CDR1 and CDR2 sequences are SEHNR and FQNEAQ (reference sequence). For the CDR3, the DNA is TGTGCCAGCAGCCCACAGACAGGGTCCTACGAGCAGTACTTC. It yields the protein CASSPQTGSYEQYF.

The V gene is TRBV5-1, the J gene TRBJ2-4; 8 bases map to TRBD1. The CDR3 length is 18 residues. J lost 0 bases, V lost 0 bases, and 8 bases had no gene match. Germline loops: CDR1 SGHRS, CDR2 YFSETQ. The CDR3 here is CASSLETGEMLAKNIQYF. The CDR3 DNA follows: TGCGCCAGCAGCTTGGAGACAGGGGAAATGCTAGCCAAAAACATTCAGTACTTC.

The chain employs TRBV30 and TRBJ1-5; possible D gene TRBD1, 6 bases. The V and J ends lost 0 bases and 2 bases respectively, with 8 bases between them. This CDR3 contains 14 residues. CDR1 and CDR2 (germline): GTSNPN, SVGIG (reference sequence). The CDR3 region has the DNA TGTGCCTGGAGTGTATCAGGGGGCAATCAGCCCCAGCATTTT. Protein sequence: CAWSVSGGNQPQHF.

CDR3 coding DNA: TGTGCCAGCAGCTCTGGACAGGGAAAGACCCAGTACTTC. Translation: CASSSGQGKTQYF. This chain uses TRBV5-4 with TRBJ2-5; 8 positions match TRBD1. CDR1 and CDR2 from the germline V gene are SGHNT and YYREEE (reference sequence). V dropped 3 bases and J dropped 6; count of bases not matched to a gene: 4. This CDR3 is built from 13 residues.

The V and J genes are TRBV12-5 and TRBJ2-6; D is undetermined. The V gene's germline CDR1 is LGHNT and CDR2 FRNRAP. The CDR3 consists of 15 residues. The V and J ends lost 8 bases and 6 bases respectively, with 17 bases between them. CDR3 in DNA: TGTGCTAGTAGCCTAATGGGCTTTCAGGCCAACGTCCTGACTTTC. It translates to CASSLMGFQANVLTF.

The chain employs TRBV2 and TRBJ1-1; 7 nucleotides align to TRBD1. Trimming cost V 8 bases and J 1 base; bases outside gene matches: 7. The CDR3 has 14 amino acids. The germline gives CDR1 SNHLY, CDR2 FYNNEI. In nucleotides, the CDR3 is TGTGCCAGCCAGAGGACAGGCCAGAACACTGAAGCTTTCTTT. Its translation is CASQRTGQNTEAFF.

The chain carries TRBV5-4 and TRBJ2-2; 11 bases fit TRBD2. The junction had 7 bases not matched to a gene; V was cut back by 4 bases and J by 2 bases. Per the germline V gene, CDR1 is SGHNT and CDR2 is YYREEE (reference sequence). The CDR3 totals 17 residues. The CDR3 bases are TGTGCCAGCAGCCTTAGCGGGGGGGCCGCCAACACCGGGGAGCTGTTTTTT. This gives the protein CASSLSGGAANTGELFF.

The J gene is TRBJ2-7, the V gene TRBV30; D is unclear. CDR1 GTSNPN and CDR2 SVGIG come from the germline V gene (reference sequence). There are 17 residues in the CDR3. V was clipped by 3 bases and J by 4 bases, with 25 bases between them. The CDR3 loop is CAWSYETGSSKEYEQYF. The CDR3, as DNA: TGTGCCTGGAGCTACGAAACCGGGTCATCGAAGGAATACGAGCAGTACTTC.

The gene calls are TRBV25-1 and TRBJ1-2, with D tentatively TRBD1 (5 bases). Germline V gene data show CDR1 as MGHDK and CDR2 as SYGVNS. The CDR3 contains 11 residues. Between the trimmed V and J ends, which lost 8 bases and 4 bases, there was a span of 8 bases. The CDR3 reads CASWTRYGYTF. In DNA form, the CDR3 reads TGTGCCAGCTGGACACGCTATGGCTACACCTTC.